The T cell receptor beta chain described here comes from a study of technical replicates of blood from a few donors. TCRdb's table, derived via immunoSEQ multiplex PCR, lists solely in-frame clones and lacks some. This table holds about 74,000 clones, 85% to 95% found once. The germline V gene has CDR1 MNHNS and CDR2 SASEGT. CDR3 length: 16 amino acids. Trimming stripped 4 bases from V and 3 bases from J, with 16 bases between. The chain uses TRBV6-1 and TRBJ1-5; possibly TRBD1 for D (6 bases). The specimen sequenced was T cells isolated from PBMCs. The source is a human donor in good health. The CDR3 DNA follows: TGTGCCAGCAGTGTCCAAACAGGGACGATCAATCAGCCCCAGCATTTT. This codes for CASSVQTGTINQPQHF.